The T cell receptor beta chain described here comes from a study of blood T cell repertoires in COVID-19. The overall study: In each case, the material was cDNA or gDNA derived from T cells, B-cell-depleted T cells, or PBMCs.

Clones were sequenced by immunoSEQ multiplex PCR, and TCRdb holds only the in-frame ones, with some missing. Among 40,000 or so clones listed, roughly 90% were seen once. Germline V lookup: CDR1 LGHDT, CDR2 YNNKEL (reference sequence). With 3 bases removed from V and 7 bases from J, the gap between germline ends came to 12 bases. This CDR3 contains 13 residues. This clone was detected once. The sequence was obtained from a man in his fifties or sixties with active COVID-19. V is TRBV3-1 (or the pseudogene TRBV3-2) and J is TRBJ2-5; perhaps TRBD1 as D (5 bases). Sequenced input: peripheral blood. The CDR3 DNA sequence: TGTGCCAGCAGCCAGCTCAGAACAGGGACCCAGTACTTC. Translated, it gives CASSQLRTGTQYF.